One and the same sample provided the 16 T cell receptor beta chains below, sequenced in a study of a mutant IDH1 vaccine in newly diagnosed glioma. The protocol was immunoSEQ multiplex PCR, while the TCRdb copy is restricted to in-frame clones and leaves out a portion. The table shows roughly 62,000 clones, with 84% occurring only once. What these receptors recognize is not known. Time point: week 5, during vaccination. The content of each vaccine dose was 300 ug of mutant IDH1 20-mer peptide, and topical imiquimod accompanied it. The material sequenced was PBMCs, taken from a glioma patient whose treatment included an IDH1 peptide vaccine. The receptors here all came from a woman in her fifties or sixties with glioma.

This clone was seen a handful of times. The J gene is TRBJ1-5, the V gene TRBV27; D is undetermined. CDR3 size: 13 residues. Germline lookup yields CDR1 MNHEY and CDR2 SMNVEV (reference sequence). The V and J ends lost 3 bases and 6 bases respectively, with 9 bases between them. The CDR3 protein is CASSLILGQPQHF. The CDR3 DNA follows: TGTGCCAGCAGTTTGATCTTGGGTCAGCCCCAGCATTTT.

The chain recombines TRBV11-3 with TRBJ2-3; D call uncertain. V was clipped by 10 bases and J by 6 bases, with 23 bases between them. Germline CDR1 is SGHNT and CDR2 is YENEEA. This CDR3 has 15 residues. The CDR3, as DNA: TGTGCCATCCTGAACGATACGGCGGCTGAGGATACGCAGTATTTT. The encoded protein is CAILNDTAAEDTQYF.

This chain joins TRBV4-3 and TRBJ1-4; the D gene is possibly TRBD1 (5 bases). V gave up 1 base and J gave up 6 bases, with 27 bases separating them. This CDR3 is built from 20 residues. CDR1 and CDR2 from the germline V gene are LGHNA and YSLEER. CDR3: CASSQVGPWRGRVDHEKLFF. The CDR3, as DNA: TGCGCCAGCAGCCAAGTTGGGCCCTGGCGGGGGAGGGTCGACCATGAAAAACTGTTTTTT.

The chain combines TRBV7-9 with TRBJ1-6; unclear D gene. Germline CDR1 SEHNR, CDR2 FQNEAQ (reference sequence). Trimming took 1 base from V and 13 from J, leaving 11 bases between them. The CDR3 is 13 amino acids. The CDR3 DNA is TGTGCCAGCAGCTTAGAGGCAGGAGGTCCCCTCCACTTT. Amino acid sequence: CASSLEAGGPLHF.

This clone was observed a single time. The rearrangement uses TRBV5-1 and TRBJ1-1; 11 bases line up with TRBD1. CDR3 length equals 14 residues. Germline CDR1 and CDR2: SGHRS and YFSETQ. Trimming removed 4 bases from V and 5 bases from J; junction bases left unmatched: 4. The CDR3, as DNA: TGCGCCAGCAGCGGGACAGGGGGACGAACTGAAGCTTTCTTT. This codes for CASSGTGGRTEAFF. Looking up the rest from reference TRBV5-1 and TRBJ1-1 gives the full variable domain: KAGVTQTPRYLIKTRGQQVTLSCSPISGHRSVSWYQQTPGQGLQFLFEYFSETQRNKGNFPGRFSGRQFSNSRSEMNVSTLELGDSALYLCASSGTGGRTEAFFGQGTRLTVV.

The chain joins TRBV2 to TRBJ1-1; D is unresolved. CDR1 is SNHLY and CDR2 is FYNNEI in the germline V gene. There are 13 residues in the CDR3. Trimming took off 4 bases at V and 5 bases at J, with 11 bases between the two ends. Here the CDR3 DNA reads TGTGCCAGCAGTGTAAAGGGTCGGACTGAAGCTTTCTTT. Its translation is CASSVKGRTEAFF.

This clone has only a few counts. The CDR3 nucleotides are TGTGCCAGCAGCTTAGAAAAGGGGGGACCCCTCCACTTT. The encoded protein is CASSLEKGGPLHF. This chain joins TRBV7-9 and TRBJ1-6, with D perhaps matching TRBD1 (6 bases). Germline V gene data show CDR1 as SEHNR and CDR2 as FQNEAQ (reference sequence). The CDR3 has 13 amino acids. The V end lost 1 base, the J end lost 12 bases, and 10 bases lay between the germline ends.

The genes are TRBV11-2 and TRBJ2-5; D possibly corresponds to TRBD2 (6 bases). V was shortened by 5 bases and J by 1 base, with 14 bases between the two germline ends. The germline CDR1 and CDR2 sequences are SGHAT and FQNNGV. CDR3 length: 15 residues. CDR3 coding DNA: TGTGCCAGCAGCCTATCGGACGGGGGCCAAGAGACCCAGTACTTC. Protein: CASSLSDGGQETQYF. Full variable domain (missing parts from reference TRBV11-2 and TRBJ2-5): EAGVAQSPRYKIIEKRQSVAFWCNPISGHATLYWYQQILGQGPKLLIQFQNNGVVDDSQLPKDRFSAERLKGVDSTLKIQPAKLEDSAVYLCASSLSDGGQETQYFGPGTRLLVL.

The rearrangement links TRBV4-3 to TRBJ1-4, with D perhaps TRBD1 (6 bases). The germline V gene encodes CDR1 LGHNA and CDR2 YSLEER. The CDR3 covers 14 residues. The ends were cut back, 4 bases at V and 3 bases at J, with 9 bases in the middle. The CDR3 is CASSPGHSNEKLFF. CDR3 nucleotide sequence: TGCGCCAGCAGCCCGGGACACTCTAATGAAAAACTGTTTTTT.

The chain is built from TRBV19 and TRBJ1-1, with 9 positions matching TRBD1. The germline V gene encodes CDR1 LNHDA and CDR2 SQIVND (reference sequence). J gave up 11 bases and V 10 bases, and 17 bases lay outside the gene matches. The CDR3 covers 14 residues. The CDR3 loop reads CATIPALTGGMAFF. The CDR3 nucleotides are TGTGCCACCATCCCGGCATTGACAGGGGGAATGGCTTTCTTT.

The chain employs TRBV7-9 and TRBJ2-5, with TRBD2 matching 13 bases. Trimming at V came to 5 bases and at J to 5 bases, leaving 14 bases not matched to a gene. CDR1 and CDR2 from the germline V gene are SEHNR and FQNEAQ (reference sequence). The CDR3 totals 18 residues. The chain's CDR3 is CASSPLPGGTSGAETQYF. As DNA, the CDR3 is TGTGCCAGCAGCCCATTACCGGGTGGGACTAGCGGGGCGGAGACCCAGTACTTC. Full variable domain (outside the CDR3, taken from reference TRBV7-9 and TRBJ2-5): DTGVSQNPRHKITKRGQNVTFRCDPISEHNRLYWYRQTLGQGPEFLTYFQNEAQLEKSRLLSDRFSAERPKGSFSTLEIQRTEQGDSAMYLCASSPLPGGTSGAETQYFGPGTRLLVL.

The rearrangement joins TRBV7-9 to TRBJ1-2; maybe TRBD1 (6 bases). This CDR3 has 14 amino acids. Germline loops: CDR1 SEHNR, CDR2 FQNEAQ (reference sequence). The V and J ends lost 5 bases and 2 bases respectively, with 12 bases between them. CDR3 DNA: TGTGCCAGCAGCACAACAGGGAACAACTATGGCTACACCTTC. It specifies CASSTTGNNYGYTF.

This clone showed up just once. The chain couples TRBV18 to TRBJ1-6; 10 bases align to TRBD1. The CDR3 length is 16 residues. After removal of 2 bases from V and 9 bases from J, the junction contained 7 bases not matched to a gene. The germline V gene has CDR1 KGHSH and CDR2 LQKENI. The CDR3 region has the DNA TGTGCCAGCTCACCAACCGCCGGACAGGGGGTTTCACCCCTCCACTTT. Residues: CASSPTAGQGVSPLHF.

The J gene is TRBJ2-5, the V gene TRBV13; D assignment may be TRBD1 or TRBD2 (5 bases each). The CDR3 length is 13 residues. Looked up from germline, CDR1 is PRHDT and CDR2 is FYEKMQ (reference sequence). V lost 8 bases, J lost 3 bases, and 13 bases lay in between. This CDR3 reads CASLRGREETQYF. The CDR3 nucleotides are TGTGCCAGCTTGAGGGGTAGGGAAGAGACCCAGTACTTC. The entire variable domain, with the rest obtained from reference TRBV13 and TRBJ2-5, is as follows: AAGVIQSPRHLIKEKRETATLKCYPIPRHDTVYWYQQGPGQDPQFLISFYEKMQSDKGSIPDRFSAQQFSDYHSELNMSSLELGDSALYFCASLRGREETQYFGPGTRLLVL.

The rearrangement links TRBV27 to TRBJ1-4; D remains ambiguous. V gave up 6 bases and J gave up 4 bases, with 12 bases separating them. The CDR3 has 14 residues. CDR1 and CDR2 (germline): MNHEY, SMNVEV (reference sequence). The CDR3, as DNA: TGTGCCAGCAGGGCTCACAGACGTAATGAAAAACTGTTTTTT. Residues: CASRAHRRNEKLFF.

The J gene is TRBJ1-1, the V gene TRBV15; 7 nucleotides line up with TRBD1. Germline V CDR1 and CDR2: LNHNV, YYDKDF (reference sequence). This CDR3 is built from 11 residues. V lost 6 bases, J lost 10 bases, and 5 bases stayed unmatched. This CDR3 reads CATRDRWGAFF. CDR3 in DNA: TGTGCCACCAGGGACAGGTGGGGAGCTTTCTTT.